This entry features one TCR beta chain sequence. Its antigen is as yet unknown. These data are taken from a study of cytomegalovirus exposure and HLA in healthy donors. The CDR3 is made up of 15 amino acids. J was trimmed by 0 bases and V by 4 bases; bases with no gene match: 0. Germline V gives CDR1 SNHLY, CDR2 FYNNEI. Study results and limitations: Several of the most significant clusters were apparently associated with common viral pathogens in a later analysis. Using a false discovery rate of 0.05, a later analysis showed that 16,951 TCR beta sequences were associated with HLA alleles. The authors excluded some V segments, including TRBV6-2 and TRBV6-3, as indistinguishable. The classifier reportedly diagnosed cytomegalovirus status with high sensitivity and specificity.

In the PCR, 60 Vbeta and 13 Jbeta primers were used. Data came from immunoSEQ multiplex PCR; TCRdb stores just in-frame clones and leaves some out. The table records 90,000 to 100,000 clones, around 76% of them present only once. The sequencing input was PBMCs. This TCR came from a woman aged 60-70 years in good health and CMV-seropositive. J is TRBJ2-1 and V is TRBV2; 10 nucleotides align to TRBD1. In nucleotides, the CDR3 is TGTGCCAGCAGTGGGGACAGGGGCTCCTACAATGAGCAGTTCTTC. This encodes CASSGDRGSYNEQFF.